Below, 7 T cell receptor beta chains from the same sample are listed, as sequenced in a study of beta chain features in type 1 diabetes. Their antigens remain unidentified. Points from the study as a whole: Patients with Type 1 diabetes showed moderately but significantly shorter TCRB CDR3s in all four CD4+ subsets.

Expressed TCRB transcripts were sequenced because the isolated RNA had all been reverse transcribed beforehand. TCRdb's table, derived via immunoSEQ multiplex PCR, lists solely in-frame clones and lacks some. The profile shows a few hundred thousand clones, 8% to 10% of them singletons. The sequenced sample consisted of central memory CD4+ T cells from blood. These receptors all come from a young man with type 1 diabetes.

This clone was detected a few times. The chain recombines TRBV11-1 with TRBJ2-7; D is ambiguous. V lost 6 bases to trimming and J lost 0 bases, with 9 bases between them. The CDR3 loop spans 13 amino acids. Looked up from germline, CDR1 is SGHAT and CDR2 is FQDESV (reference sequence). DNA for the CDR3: TGTGCCAGCAGGATTCCCAGCTCCTACGAGCAGTACTTC. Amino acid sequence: CASRIPSSYEQYF.

CDR3 in amino acids: CASSASDADTQYF. The DNA of the CDR3 is TGTGCCAGCAGCGCGTCAGATGCAGATACGCAGTATTTT. V usage is TRBV5-4 and J usage is TRBJ2-3; D ambiguous. Trimming shortened V by 4 bases and J by 4 bases, and 10 bases separated the two germline ends. The CDR3 loop spans 13 amino acids. Germline CDR1 SGHNT, CDR2 YYREEE (reference sequence).

The CDR3 here is CASSGGIDYGYTF. The DNA for the CDR3 is TGCGCCAGCAGCGGGGGGATCGACTATGGCTACACCTTC. The chain has TRBV5-1 and TRBJ1-2, with TRBD1 as a possible D gene (5 bases). Germline CDR1 reads SGHRS; CDR2 reads YFSETQ. The CDR3 length is 13 residues. V lost 4 bases to trimming and J lost 3 bases, with 10 bases between them.

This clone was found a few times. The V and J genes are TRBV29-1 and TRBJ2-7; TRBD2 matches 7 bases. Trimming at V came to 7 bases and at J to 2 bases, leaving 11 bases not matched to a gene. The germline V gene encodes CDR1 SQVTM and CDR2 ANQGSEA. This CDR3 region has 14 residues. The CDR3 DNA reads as TGCAGCGCCCGGAGTTCTAGCGGCGCCTACGAGCAGTACTTC. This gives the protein CSARSSSGAYEQYF.

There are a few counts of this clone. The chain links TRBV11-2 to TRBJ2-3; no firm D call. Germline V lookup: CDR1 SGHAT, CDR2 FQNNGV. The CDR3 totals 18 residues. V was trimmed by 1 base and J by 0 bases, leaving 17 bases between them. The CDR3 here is CASSLARSAESSTDTQYF. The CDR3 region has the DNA TGTGCCAGCAGCTTAGCGCGGTCCGCGGAATCTAGCACAGATACGCAGTATTTT.

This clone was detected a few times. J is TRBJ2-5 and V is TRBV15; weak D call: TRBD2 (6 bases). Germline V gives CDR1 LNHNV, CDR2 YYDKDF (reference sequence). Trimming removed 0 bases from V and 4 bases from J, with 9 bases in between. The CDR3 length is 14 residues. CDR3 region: CATSRDSGGETQYF. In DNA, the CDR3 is TGTGCCACCAGCAGAGATTCCGGGGGAGAGACCCAGTACTTC.

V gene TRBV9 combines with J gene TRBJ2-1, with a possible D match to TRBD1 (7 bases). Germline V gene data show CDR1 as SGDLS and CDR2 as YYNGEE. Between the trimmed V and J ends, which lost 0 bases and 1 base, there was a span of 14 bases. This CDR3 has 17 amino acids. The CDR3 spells CASSVVGAGGSYNEQFF. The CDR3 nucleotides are TGTGCCAGCAGCGTAGTGGGAGCAGGGGGGTCCTACAATGAGCAGTTCTTC. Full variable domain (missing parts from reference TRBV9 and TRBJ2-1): DSGVTQTPKHLITATGQRVTLRCSPRSGDLSVYWYQQSLDQGLQFLIQYYNGEERAKGNILERFSAQQFPDLHSELNLSSLELGDSALYFCASSVVGAGGSYNEQFFGPGTRLTVL.